One and the same sample provided the 17 T cell receptor beta chains below, sequenced in a study of T cell responses to AZD1222 COVID-19 vaccine. Profiling relied on immunoSEQ multiplex PCR, and the TCRdb table lists in-frame clones only, not all of them. Of 150,000 to 190,000 clones in the sample, 75% to 90% were seen once. The source material was peripheral blood, sampled 28 days after the second AZD1222 dose. Receptors originate from an adult who received the AZD1222 COVID-19 vaccine.

The CDR3 is CASSSTSASGRGNEQYF. DNA of the CDR3: TGTGCCAGCAGTTCCACATCCGCTAGCGGGAGAGGGAACGAGCAGTACTTC. The chain couples TRBV6-2 or TRBV6-3 to TRBJ2-7; 10 bases are shared with TRBD2. The CDR3 spans 17 residues. V lost 4 bases, J lost 5 bases, and 14 bases stayed unmatched. Germline CDR1 MNHEY, CDR2 SVGEGT.

This clone was seen just once. This CDR3 is CASSPFADTQYF. CDR3 DNA: TGTGCCAGCAGCCCATTCGCAGATACGCAGTATTTT. V usage is TRBV7-8 and J usage is TRBJ2-3; D unresolved. CDR1 is SGHVS, CDR2 FQNEAQ, per germline. The V gene lost 5 bases and the J gene lost 4 bases, with 7 bases spanning the gap. The length of the CDR3 is 12 residues.

This rearrangement joins TRBV28 to TRBJ1-6; possible D gene TRBD1, 6 bases. This CDR3 region has 12 residues. CDR1 is MDHEN and CDR2 is SYDVKM in the germline V gene. The CDR3 loop reads CTTMGAGLTLHF. CDR3 nucleotides: TGTACTACTATGGGGGCCGGGCTCACCCTCCACTTT.

The chain combines TRBV6-7 with TRBJ2-7; 9 bases map to TRBD1. TRBV6-7 is assigned to the ORF class and has an uncertain function. The CDR3 is 15 amino acids. With V trimmed by 7 bases and J by 3 bases, 10 bases remained unmatched. The CDR3 DNA sequence: TGTGCCAGCAACTACGCGACAGGGGGATGCTACGAGCAGTACTTC. Its translation: CASNYATGGCYEQYF.

J is TRBJ2-2 and V is TRBV25-1, with D perhaps TRBD2 (6 bases). The V gene lost 6 bases and the J gene lost 3 bases, with 8 bases spanning the gap. In germline, CDR1 is MGHDK, CDR2 SYGVNS. The CDR3 runs 13 residues. DNA for the CDR3: TGTGCCAGCAGGCGGGACTACACCGGGGAGCTGTTTTTT. Protein product: CASRRDYTGELFF.

The chain joins TRBV7-2 to TRBJ2-7; D gene unclear. The length of the CDR3 is 17 residues. V was pared by 0 bases and J by 6 bases, with 21 bases between. The germline CDR1 and CDR2 sequences are SGHTA and FQGNSA. The CDR3 region is CASSLAALTTSIGEQYF. CDR3 bases: TGTGCCAGCAGCTTAGCAGCCCTCACAACCTCGATCGGCGAGCAGTACTTC.

This chain joins TRBV5-6 and TRBJ1-2; perhaps TRBD1 as D (5 bases). The CDR3 extends over 13 amino acids. Per the germline V gene, CDR1 is SGHDT and CDR2 is YYEEEE. Trimming took off 4 bases at V and 2 bases at J, with 9 bases between the two ends. The CDR3 DNA is TGTGCCAGCAGCCCGGGACGGAACTATGGCTACACCTTC. Its translation is CASSPGRNYGYTF. Variable domain in full (rest from reference TRBV5-6 and TRBJ1-2): DAGVTQSPTHLIKTRGQQVTLRCSPKSGHDTVSWYQQALGQGPQFIFQYYEEEERQRGNFPDRFSGHQFPNYSSELNVNALLLGDSALYLCASSPGRNYGYTFGSGTRLTVV.

The rearrangement uses TRBV7-9 and TRBJ2-5; 7 bases line up with TRBD1. Germline loops: CDR1 SEHNR, CDR2 FQNEAQ (reference sequence). The CDR3 spans 14 residues. The V and J ends lost 10 bases and 1 base, in that order; junction bases with no gene match: 9. This chain's CDR3 is CATSLRDSQETQYF. The CDR3 DNA is TGTGCCACTTCACTCCGGGACAGCCAAGAGACCCAGTACTTC.

This chain joins TRBV7-2 and TRBJ2-5; D gene uncertain. Trimming took 6 bases from V and 1 from J, leaving 9 bases between them. Per germline, CDR1 SGHTA and CDR2 FQGNSA. CDR3 size: 13 residues. CDR3 coding DNA: TGTGCCAGCAGAGGGCCGAGCCAAGAGACCCAGTACTTC. Protein product: CASRGPSQETQYF.

This sequence joins TRBV7-9 and TRBJ1-1; tentatively, D is TRBD1 (6 bases). This CDR3 comprises 12 residues. The germline gives CDR1 SEHNR, CDR2 FQNEAQ (reference sequence). The V end lost 10 bases, the J end lost 5 bases, and 14 bases lay between the germline ends. The CDR3 DNA reads TGTGCCACTGATACAGGGTCGACTGAAGCTTTCTTT. It translates to CATDTGSTEAFF.

The chain carries TRBV3-1 (or the pseudogene TRBV3-2) and TRBJ2-1, with 11 bases fitting TRBD2. The CDR3 sequence is 16 residues long. V lost 9 bases, J lost 11 bases, and 18 bases stayed unmatched. Germline V CDR1 and CDR2: LGHDT, YNNKEL (reference sequence). CDR3 nucleotides: TGTGCCAGAACCCCGGGACTAGCGGACCGGGGCGATAAGCAGTTCTTC. It codes for CARTPGLADRGDKQFF.

This chain uses TRBV7-2 with TRBJ2-2, with D perhaps TRBD2 (7 bases). CDR1 and CDR2 from the germline V gene are SGHTA and FQGNSA. This CDR3 has 16 amino acids. Trimming pared 5 bases from V and 4 bases from J, leaving 17 bases between. CDR3 sequence: CASSPGGGRVTGELFF. CDR3 nucleotide sequence: TGTGCCAGCAGCCCCGGGGGCGGGAGAGTCACCGGGGAGCTGTTTTTT. Based on the CDR3 plus reference TRBV7-2 and TRBJ2-2, the full variable domain is GAGVSQSPSNKVTEKGKDVELRCDPISGHTALYWYRQSLGQGLEFLIYFQGNSAPDKSGLPSDRFSAERTGGSVSTLTIQRTQQEDSAVYLCASSPGGGRVTGELFFGEGSRLTVL.

V and J are TRBV29-1 and TRBJ2-3; D is unresolved. The CDR3 runs 8 residues. CDR1 SQVTM and CDR2 ANQGSEA come from the germline V gene. V was pared by 4 bases and J by 10 bases, with 3 bases between. In DNA form, the CDR3 reads TGCAGCGTTGGTGCGCAGTATTTT. Residues: CSVGAQYF.

The rearrangement uses TRBV11-2 and TRBJ2-1; no clear D. The ends were cut back, 3 bases at V and 2 bases at J, with 11 bases in the middle. The germline gives CDR1 SGHAT, CDR2 FQNNGV. The CDR3 consists of 15 residues. The CDR3 DNA reads as TGTGCCAGCAGCTTGAGGCGGTCTGCCTACAATGAGCAGTTCTTC. Its translation is CASSLRRSAYNEQFF.

This clone was detected a few times. The V and J genes are TRBV10-1 and TRBJ1-1, with D hard to call. Germline assignment: CDR1 WNHNN and CDR2 SYGVQD (reference sequence). The CDR3 length is 13 residues. Trimming cost V 6 bases and J 2 bases, with 10 bases left between them. In DNA, the CDR3 is TGCGCCAGCAGCGTTACAGCAAACACTGAAGCTTTCTTT. The encoded protein is CASSVTANTEAFF.

This clone was counted once. V gene TRBV15 combines with J gene TRBJ1-4; D remains ambiguous. CDR3 length: 13 residues. Trimming shortened V by 3 bases and J by 8 bases, and 10 bases separated the two germline ends. Germline CDR1 LNHNV, CDR2 YYDKDF (reference sequence). The CDR3 region is CATSRTQTEKLFF. CDR3 coding DNA: TGTGCCACCAGCAGGACACAGACAGAAAAACTGTTTTTT.

This chain connects TRBV7-9 to TRBJ2-1; 9 nucleotides line up with TRBD2. V gave up 5 bases and J gave up 1 base; unmatched junction bases: 15. The CDR3 is made up of 19 amino acids. From germline, CDR1 is SEHNR and CDR2 FQNEAQ (reference sequence). CDR3 amino acids: CASSLRGSLAGTSYNEQFF. The CDR3 DNA sequence: TGTGCCAGCAGCCTAAGAGGCTCCCTAGCGGGAACTTCCTACAATGAGCAGTTCTTC.